This TCR beta chain was observed in a study of T cell repertoires in cytomegalovirus infection. This clonotype appeared many times. TCRdb re-analysed the reads in MiXCR, keeping a single row per CDR3 protein. The data contain 300,000 or so distinct CDR3 sequences, about a tenth of them seen just once; the ten biggest clones take up over 2.5%. With V trimmed by 1 base and J by 0 bases, 5 bases remained unmatched. Germline V gene data show CDR1 as SGHTA and CDR2 as FQGNSA. The CDR3 spans 17 residues. This clonotype was obtained from a human donor in good health (CMV status not recorded). Some clones in this sample may be carry-over from other donors' samples. The sample comprised PBMCs. This sequence joins TRBV7-2 and TRBJ2-3; 9 positions agree with TRBD2. The CDR3 DNA reads TGTGCCAGCAGCTTAGTTAGCGGGGGCTCAAGCACAGATACGCAGTATTTT. Amino acid sequence: CASSLVSGGSSTDTQYF.